The present T cell receptor beta chain was sequenced within a study of immune evolution from preneoplasia to lung adenocarcinoma. Overall study context: HLA loss of heterozygosity: about 7% AIS, about 15% MIA, approximately 31% ADC, none AAH.

Profiled with immunoSEQ multiplex PCR; TCRdb holds only in-frame clones, not every one. The data contain more than 6,000 clones, around 77% of them singletons. Premalignant or tumor cells were enriched by macro-dissection after pathologic assessment. Looked up from germline, CDR1 is SNHLY and CDR2 is FYNNEI. Trimming pared 1 base from V and 7 bases from J, leaving 17 bases between. The length of the CDR3 is 16 residues. The TCR was taken from a person between 65 and 80 years old with lung adenocarcinoma. The sample taken for sequencing was FFPE minimally invasive lung adenocarcinoma tissue. The rearrangement links TRBV2 to TRBJ1-5; D is unclear. The CDR3 DNA sequence: TGTGCCAGCAGTGAAGGGCCAGAAGGGTCTAACCAGCCCCAGCATTTT. This gives the protein CASSEGPEGSNQPQHF.